Given below is one T cell receptor (beta chain) in context. Its antigen is undetermined. The J segment lost 8 bases and the V segment lost 1 base, leaving 6 bases of the junction unmatched. CDR3 length: 14 amino acids. Per the germline V gene, CDR1 is MNHEY and CDR2 is SVGAGI. This specimen comes from a study of cytomegalovirus exposure and HLA in healthy donors. On the study more broadly: There were fewer than 130 million unique TCR beta sequences, drawn from about 180 million T cells, in an earlier analysis. Falling in the Caucasian-associated ancestry cluster were 80% to 90% of a few hundred genotyped donors.

Study results and limitations: A later analysis associated around 17,000 TCR beta sequences with HLA alleles at a 0.05 false discovery rate. Reportedly, cytomegalovirus status was diagnosed with high sensitivity and specificity.

13 Jbeta primers and 60 Vbeta primers were used for the PCR. TCRdb's table, derived via immunoSEQ multiplex PCR, lists solely in-frame clones and lacks some. The table includes roughly 250,000 clones, roughly 86% detected once. This chain joins TRBV6-5 and TRBJ2-3, with 7 bases that match TRBD1. This TCR derives from a woman aged 40 to 49 in good health and CMV-seropositive. Sequencing was carried out using PBMCs. The CDR3 loop reads CASSYFNRGGTQYF. In nucleotides, the CDR3 is TGTGCCAGCAGTTACTTCAACAGGGGCGGTACGCAGTATTTT.